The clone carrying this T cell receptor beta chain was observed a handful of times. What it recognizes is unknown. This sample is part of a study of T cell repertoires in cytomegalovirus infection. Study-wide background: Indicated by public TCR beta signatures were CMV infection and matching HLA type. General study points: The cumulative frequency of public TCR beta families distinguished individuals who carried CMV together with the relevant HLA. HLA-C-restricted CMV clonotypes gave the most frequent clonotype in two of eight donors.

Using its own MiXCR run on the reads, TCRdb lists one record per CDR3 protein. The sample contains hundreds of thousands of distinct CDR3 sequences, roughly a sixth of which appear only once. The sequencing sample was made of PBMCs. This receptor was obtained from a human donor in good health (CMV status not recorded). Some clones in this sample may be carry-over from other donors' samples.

CDR3 sequence reads: CSGGQGANTEAFF. The DNA for the CDR3 is TGCAGTGGGGGACAGGGGGCCAACACTGAAGCTTTCTTT. The rearrangement links TRBV29-1 to TRBJ1-1; TRBD1 aligns across 12 bases. CDR3 length: 13 amino acids. The V gene's germline CDR1 is SQVTM and CDR2 ANQGSEA.